This TCR beta chain was identified during a study of identical twins. TCRdb passed the 5' RACE reads through MiXCR, listing each CDR3 protein once. This sample carries 420,000 or so distinct CDR3 sequences, around 20% of them seen once, and the ten largest clones take 12%. On this clonotype: The antigen remains unidentified. This may arise from a read error, as a much more abundant clone is one base away.

V lost 10 bases and J 4 bases, leaving 20 bases between the germline ends. The CDR3 consists of 14 residues. The germline CDR1 and CDR2 sequences are SGHRS and YFSETQ. The study, taken as a whole, reports: Models came in too low on out-of-frame TCR alpha sharing in monozygotic twins. Excess sharing by twins proved weaker in beta out-of-frame sequences. Sequences that were out-of-frame, alpha and twin-shared displayed an excess of low generation probability.

The rearrangement links TRBV5-1 to TRBJ2-5, with a possible D match to TRBD2 (7 bases). Sequenced: naive T cells sorted from blood. This receptor was taken from a man in his fifties in good health. CDR3 DNA: TGCGCCTCAGGAGAGGGGGGGTCTAGAGAGACCCAGTACTTC. Encoded protein: CASGEGGSRETQYF.